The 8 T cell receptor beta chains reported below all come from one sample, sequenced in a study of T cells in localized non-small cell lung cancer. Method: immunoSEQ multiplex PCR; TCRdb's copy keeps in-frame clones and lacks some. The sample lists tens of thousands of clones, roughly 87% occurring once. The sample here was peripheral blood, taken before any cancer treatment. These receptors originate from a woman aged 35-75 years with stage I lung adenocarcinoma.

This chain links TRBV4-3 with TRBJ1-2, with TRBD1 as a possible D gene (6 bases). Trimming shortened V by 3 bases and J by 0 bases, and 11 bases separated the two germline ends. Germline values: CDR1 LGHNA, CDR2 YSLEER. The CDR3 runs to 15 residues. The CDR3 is CASSQVTGANYGYTF. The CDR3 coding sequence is TGCGCCAGCAGCCAGGTGACAGGCGCTAACTATGGCTACACCTTC.

CDR3 loop: CASSLGHPLRTQYF. CDR3 bases: TGTGCCAGCAGTTTAGGGCACCCCTTAAGGACCCAGTACTTC. V usage is TRBV28 and J usage is TRBJ2-5; D remains unclear. This CDR3 spans 14 amino acids. Trimming took 2 bases from V and 7 from J, leaving 14 bases between them. The germline V gene encodes CDR1 MDHEN and CDR2 SYDVKM.

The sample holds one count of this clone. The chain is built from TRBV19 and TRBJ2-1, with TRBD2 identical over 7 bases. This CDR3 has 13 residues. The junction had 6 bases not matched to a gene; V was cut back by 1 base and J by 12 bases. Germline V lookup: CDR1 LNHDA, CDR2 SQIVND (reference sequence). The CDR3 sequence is CASSIGAGLPQFF. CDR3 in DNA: TGTGCCAGTAGTATAGGAGCGGGACTCCCGCAGTTCTTC. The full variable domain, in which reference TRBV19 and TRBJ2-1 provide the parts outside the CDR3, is DGGITQSPKYLFRKEGQNVTLSCEQNLNHDAMYWYRQDPGQGLRLIYYSQIVNDFQKGDIAEGYSVSREKKESFPLTVTSAQKNPTAFYLCASSIGAGLPQFFGPGTRLTVL.

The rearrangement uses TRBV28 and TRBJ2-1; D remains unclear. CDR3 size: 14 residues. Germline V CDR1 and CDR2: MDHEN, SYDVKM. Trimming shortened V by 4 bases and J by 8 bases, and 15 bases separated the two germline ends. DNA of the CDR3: TGTGCCAGCAGTTCTAGGGTCAGTCTCTATGAGCAGTTCTTC. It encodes CASSSRVSLYEQFF. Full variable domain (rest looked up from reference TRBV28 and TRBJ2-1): DVKVTQSSRYLVKRTGEKVFLECVQDMDHENMFWYRQDPGLGLRLIYFSYDVKMKEKGDIPEGYSVSREKKERFSLILESASTNQTSMYLCASSSRVSLYEQFFGPGTRLTVL.

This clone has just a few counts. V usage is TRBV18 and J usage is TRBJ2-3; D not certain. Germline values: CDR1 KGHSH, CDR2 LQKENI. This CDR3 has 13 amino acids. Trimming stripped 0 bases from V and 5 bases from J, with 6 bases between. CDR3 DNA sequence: TGTGCCAGCTCACCACCGATCGAAGATACGCAGTATTTT. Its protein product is CASSPPIEDTQYF.

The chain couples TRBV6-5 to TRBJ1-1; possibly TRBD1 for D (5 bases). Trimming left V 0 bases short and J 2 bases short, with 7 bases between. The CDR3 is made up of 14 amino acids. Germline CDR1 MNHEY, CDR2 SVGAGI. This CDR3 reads CASSYSGANTEAFF. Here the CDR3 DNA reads TGTGCCAGCAGTTACTCAGGGGCCAACACTGAAGCTTTCTTT.

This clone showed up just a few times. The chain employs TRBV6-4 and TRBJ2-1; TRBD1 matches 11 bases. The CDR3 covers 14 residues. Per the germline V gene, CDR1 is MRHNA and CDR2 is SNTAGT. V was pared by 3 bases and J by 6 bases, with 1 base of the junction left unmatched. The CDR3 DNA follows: TGTGCCAGCAGTGATGGGACAGGGGGCAATGAGCAGTTCTTC. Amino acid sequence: CASSDGTGGNEQFF.

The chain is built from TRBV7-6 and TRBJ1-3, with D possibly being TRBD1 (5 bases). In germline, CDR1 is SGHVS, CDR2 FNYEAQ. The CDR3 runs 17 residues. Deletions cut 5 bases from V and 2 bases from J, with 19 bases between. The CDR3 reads CASSLGNPTGAGNTIYF. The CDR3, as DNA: TGTGCCAGCAGCCTCGGGAACCCCACGGGGGCTGGAAACACCATATATTTT.